This TCR beta chain derives from a study of cytomegalovirus exposure and HLA in healthy donors. Background on the study: Drawn from HLA-typed donors, 65 million to 100 million unique TCRs were held in an early data release. Study-wide points: Several of the most significant clusters appeared, in a later analysis, to be linked to common viral pathogens. Later analysis showed TCR association rates varying by HLA locus, highest for DRB1 and lowest for HLA-C.

Per germline, CDR1 MNHEY and CDR2 SMNVEV (reference sequence). The CDR3 loop spans 12 amino acids. The V and J ends lost 5 bases and 12 bases, in that order; junction bases with no gene match: 10. This PCR relied on a set of 60 Vbeta primers and 13 Jbeta primers. Repertoires were generated with immunoSEQ multiplex PCR, while TCRdb's copy carries only in-frame clones and drops some. The top ten clones hold approximately 2% of a sample with under 200,000 clones, under 90% of them seen once. Details on this clone: Its cognate antigen is unknown.

The clonotype originates from a man aged 18 to 29 in good health and CMV-seronegative. The chain couples TRBV27 to TRBJ2-7; TRBD1 agrees at 7 bases. Sequenced sample: PBMCs. CDR3 coding DNA: TGTGCCAGCAGTCGAAGCACAGGGGTTCGGTACTTC. This translates into CASSRSTGVRYF.